This paragraph reports one T cell receptor (beta chain). The antigen is unknown. Extracted RNA was reverse transcribed, and the resulting cDNA served as sequencing template. The assay was immunoSEQ multiplex PCR, and TCRdb's table has in-frame clones only and misses some. This table holds fewer than 200,000 clones, around 50% found once. This sample was included in a study of CD8+ T cells in alopecia areata. Study background: Those patients who were treated received oral tofacitinib, which was given at 5 to 10 mg twice daily for moderate-to-severe alopecia areata.

The CDR3 sequence is 15 residues long. Germline loops: CDR1 SGDLS, CDR2 YYNGEE. V was trimmed by 1 base and J by 5 bases, leaving 15 bases between them. Study outcomes and limitations: Patients showed less clear TCR sequence sharing than mice, possibly partly because of HLA diversity. When scalp samples are sequenced, resident alphabeta T cells of normal skin are also captured. Higher clonality was seen in lesional scalp than in normal scalp, especially in alopecia totalis/universalis.

Sample: CD4+ T cells sorted from blood, taken at week 0. This sequence joins TRBV9 and TRBJ2-5, with D maybe TRBD2 (7 bases). This sequence was found in a human donor with alopecia areata. CDR3 nucleotides: TGTGCCAGCAGCGTAAGGTTAGGGGGAGGGGAGACCCAGTACTTC. It encodes CASSVRLGGGETQYF.